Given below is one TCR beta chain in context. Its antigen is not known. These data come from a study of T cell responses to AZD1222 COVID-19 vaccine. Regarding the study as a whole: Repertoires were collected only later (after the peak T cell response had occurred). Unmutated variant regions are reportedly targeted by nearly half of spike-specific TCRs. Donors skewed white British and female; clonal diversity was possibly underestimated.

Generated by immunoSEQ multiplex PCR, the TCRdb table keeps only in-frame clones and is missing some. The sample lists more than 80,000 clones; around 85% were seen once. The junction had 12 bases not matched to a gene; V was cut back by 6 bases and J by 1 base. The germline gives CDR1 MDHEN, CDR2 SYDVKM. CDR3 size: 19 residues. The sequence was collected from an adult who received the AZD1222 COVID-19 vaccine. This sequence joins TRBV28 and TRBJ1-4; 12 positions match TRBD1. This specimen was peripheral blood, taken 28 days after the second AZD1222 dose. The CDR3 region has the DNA TGTGCCAGCAGCTCCACGGGACAGGGGGCGAGGGGAACTAATGAAAAACTGTTTTTT. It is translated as CASSSTGQGARGTNEKLFF.